This paragraph reports one T cell receptor (delta chain). Its target is not known. The J segment lost 9 bases and the V segment lost 9 bases, leaving 30 bases of the junction unmatched. This CDR3 is built from 19 residues. From germline, CDR1 is TSWWSYY and CDR2 QGS. These data are taken from a study of γδ T cells in repeated Plasmodium falciparum infection. The wider study: Donors were malaria-exposed Malian children or age- and gender-matched Australian children. Samples were taken at baseline, before some infections, and 21 days after each.

Study-level results: In Vdelta2-negative, largely Vdelta1+, gammadelta repertoires, repeated controlled infections appeared to drive clonal selection waves. Vdelta2-negative gammadelta repertoires appeared less diverse and less shared in Malian than Australian children.

TCRdb reran clone calling via CATT on the multiplex PCR reads. The sample has around 50,000 delta-chain clones, over 1.5% seen once. Bulk repertoires came from Vgamma9/Vdelta2+ or Vdelta2-negative gammadelta T cells flow-sorted from PBMC. The material sequenced was gamma-delta T cells from blood. This TCR was sampled from a pool of human donors (malaria-infected and uninfected, not separated). V and J are TRDV1 and TRDJ1, with 8 bases matching TRDD3. This chain's CDR3 is CALEKGTLYWGLAGNELIF. The CDR3 bases are TGTGCTCTAGAAAAGGGCACCCTTTACTGGGGGCTTGCAGGGAATGAACTCATCTTT.